Listed below are T cell receptor beta chains from one sample, sequenced in a study of CD8 T cells in Susac syndrome. TCRdb re-called the immunoSEQ multiplex PCR reads through MiXCR, storing one row per CDR3 protein. The sample lists about 180,000 distinct CDR3 sequences; 85% to 95% were seen once. The material sequenced was CD4+ T cells from PBMCs. Receptors were obtained from a human donor with Susac syndrome. The CDR3 runs from the conserved cysteine through the conserved F or W. D genes are given only for firm matches. Rows may omit the clone size; those that give it use once, few, many or a size class.

v_gene: TRBV5-1
abundance: once
j_gene: TRBJ2-1
d_gene: TRBD1
CDR3nt: TGCGCCAGCAGCTTGGTAAGGACAGGGAGGAATGAGCAGTTCTTC
CDR3aa: CASSLVRTGRNEQFF

v_gene: TRBV14
abundance: .
j_gene: TRBJ1-1
d_gene: TRBD1
CDR3nt: TGTGCCAGCAGCCAAGAAGAGACAGGGCGCGCTGAAGCTTTCTTT
CDR3aa: CASSQEETGRAEAFF

v_gene: TRBV5-1
abundance: .
j_gene: TRBJ1-2
d_gene: TRBD1
CDR3nt: TGCGCCAGCAGCATGCAGGGGGCCGGTGGCTACACCTTC
CDR3aa: CASSMQGAGGYTF

v_gene: TRBV20-1
abundance: .
j_gene: TRBJ2-3
d_gene: TRBD2
CDR3nt: TGCAGCCACCTGGGGACTAGCGGAGGGGGGGATACGCAGTATTTT
CDR3aa: CSHLGTSGGGDTQYF

v_gene: TRBV4-2
abundance: .
j_gene: TRBJ2-1
d_gene: .
CDR3nt: TGTGCCAGCAGCCAAGAGGGGCTAGTCGGGGATGAGCAGTTCTTC
CDR3aa: CASSQEGLVGDEQFF

v_gene: TRBV5-1
abundance: .
j_gene: TRBJ1-1
d_gene: TRBD1
CDR3nt: TGCGCCAGCAGCCGGACAGGCACCGGGGGCACTGAAGCTTTCTTT
CDR3aa: CASSRTGTGGTEAFF

v_gene: TRBV29-1
abundance: .
j_gene: TRBJ1-1
d_gene: TRBD1
CDR3nt: TGCAGCGTAAACCGGGACAGATACTTCGAAGCTTTCTTT
CDR3aa: CSVNRDRYFEAFF

v_gene: TRBV20-1
abundance: .
j_gene: TRBJ2-1
d_gene: TRBD2
CDR3nt: TGCAGTGCTCCTCCGGCGGGAGGGCCTCTCTATGAGCAGTTCTTC
CDR3aa: CSAPPAGGPLYEQFF

v_gene: TRBV20-1
abundance: .
j_gene: TRBJ2-3
d_gene: TRBD2
CDR3nt: TGCAGTGCTAGAGCCGAGCTACTAGCGGGGAGCACAGATACGCAGTATTTT
CDR3aa: CSARAELLAGSTDTQYF

v_gene: TRBV29-1
abundance: .
j_gene: TRBJ1-1
d_gene: .
CDR3nt: TGCAGCCTCGACGATGGTTCTGGTGCTTTCTTT
CDR3aa: CSLDDGSGAFF

v_gene: TRBV6-2/TRBV6-3
abundance: .
j_gene: TRBJ2-7
d_gene: TRBD2
CDR3nt: TGTGCCAGCAGTCGACTAGCGGGGAGGACCTACGAGCAGTACTTC
CDR3aa: CASSRLAGRTYEQYF

v_gene: TRBV20-1
abundance: .
j_gene: TRBJ2-5
d_gene: .
CDR3nt: TGCAGTGCTAGATGGCAAACGGGAGAGACCCAGTACTTC
CDR3aa: CSARWQTGETQYF

v_gene: TRBV30
abundance: .
j_gene: TRBJ2-3
d_gene: TRBD2
CDR3nt: TGTGCCTGGAGTCCCCTGACTAGCGGCACAGATACGCAGTATTTT
CDR3aa: CAWSPLTSGTDTQYF

v_gene: TRBV7-9
abundance: .
j_gene: TRBJ1-1
d_gene: .
CDR3nt: TGTGCCAGCAGCTATTCCGGGACACCGACTGAAGCTTTCTTT
CDR3aa: CASSYSGTPTEAFF

v_gene: TRBV20-1
abundance: once
j_gene: TRBJ2-2
d_gene: .
CDR3nt: TGCAGTGCTAGTTCCTTACTAGAAGGTTCCGGGGAGCTGTTTTTT
CDR3aa: CSASSLLEGSGELFF

v_gene: TRBV28
abundance: .
j_gene: TRBJ2-1
d_gene: .
CDR3nt: TGTGCCAGCAGTTTATGGGAGGCCAATGAGCAGTTCTTC
CDR3aa: CASSLWEANEQFF